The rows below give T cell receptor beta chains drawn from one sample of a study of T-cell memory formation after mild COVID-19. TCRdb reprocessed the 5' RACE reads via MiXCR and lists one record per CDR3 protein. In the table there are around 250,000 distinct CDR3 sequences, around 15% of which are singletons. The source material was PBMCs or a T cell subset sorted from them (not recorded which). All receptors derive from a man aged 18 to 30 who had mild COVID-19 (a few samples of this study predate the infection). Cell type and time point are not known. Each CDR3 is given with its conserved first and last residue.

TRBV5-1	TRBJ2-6	CASKQGASGANVLTF
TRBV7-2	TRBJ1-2	CASTTGAGGNYGYTF
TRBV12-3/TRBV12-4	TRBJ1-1	CASSLTNAGAFF
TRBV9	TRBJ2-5	CASSAPLAGQETQYF
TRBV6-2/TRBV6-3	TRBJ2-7	CASRISGGSYEQYF
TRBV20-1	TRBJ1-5	CSASAGVGNQPQHF
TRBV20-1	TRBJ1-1	CSLSPGTGVTEAFF
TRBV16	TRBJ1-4	CASSLLGQKNEKLFF
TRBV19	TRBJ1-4	CASSSRTSLFF
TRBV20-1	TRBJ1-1	CSARRKGDGHTEAFF
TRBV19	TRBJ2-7	CASSIEASYEQYF
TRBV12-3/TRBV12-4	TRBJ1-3	CASSFGTGIGNTIYF
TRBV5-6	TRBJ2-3	CASSFYRVTRTDTQYF
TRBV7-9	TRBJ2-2	CASVRDVAGELFF
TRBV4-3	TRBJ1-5	CASSQDRTDSNQPQHF
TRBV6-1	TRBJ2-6	CASRGDRVFAGANVLTF
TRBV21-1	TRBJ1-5	CASSKGPGTDNQPQHF
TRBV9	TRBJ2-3	CASSVVGGGKTDTQYF
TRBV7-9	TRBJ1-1	CASSLGSTEAFF
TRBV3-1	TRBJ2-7	CASSQVSEQYF
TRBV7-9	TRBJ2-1	CASSSRQGPYNEQFF
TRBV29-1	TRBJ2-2	CSGRHGSSGELFF
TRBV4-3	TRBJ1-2	CASSQVGGSSIYGYTF
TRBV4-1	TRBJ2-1	CASSIGPPPYNEQFF
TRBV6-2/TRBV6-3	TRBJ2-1	CASVPGVEYNEQFF
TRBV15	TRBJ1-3	CATSREPGGGNTIYF
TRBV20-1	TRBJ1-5	CSASGQGRGLYSNQPQHF
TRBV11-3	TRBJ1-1	CASSDHARVGTEAFF
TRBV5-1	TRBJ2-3	CASSFGTGSDTQYF
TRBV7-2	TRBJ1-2	CASTSTRGGYGYTF
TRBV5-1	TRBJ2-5	CASRLGSRMETQYF
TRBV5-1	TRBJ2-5	CASQGDYKGLETQYF
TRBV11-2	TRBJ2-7	CASRSGTNTYEQYF
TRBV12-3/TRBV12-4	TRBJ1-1	CASSDGEFMNTEAFF
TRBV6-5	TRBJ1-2	CASSYRQGRGYGYTF
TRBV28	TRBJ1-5	CASSGEGNQPQHF
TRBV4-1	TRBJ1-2	CASSRRDFEGYTF
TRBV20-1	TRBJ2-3	CSARVGLAGITDTQYF
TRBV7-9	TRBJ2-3	CASSITHSDTQYF
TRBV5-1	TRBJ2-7	CASSLGGTSAYEQYF
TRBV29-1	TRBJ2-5	CSALARFPTQYF
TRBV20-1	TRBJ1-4	CSASGRRTLGKLFF
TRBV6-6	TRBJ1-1	CASSYGSGNTEAFF
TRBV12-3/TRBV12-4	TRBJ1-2	CASSSDDRAGYTF
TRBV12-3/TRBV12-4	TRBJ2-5	CASSRRLAGGQETQYF
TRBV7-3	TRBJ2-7	CASSPWDRPDEQYF
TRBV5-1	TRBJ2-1	CASSSRGFGSEQFF
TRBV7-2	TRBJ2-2	CASSLAGVHTGELFF
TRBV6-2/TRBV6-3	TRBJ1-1	CASSLSLGRKNTEAFF
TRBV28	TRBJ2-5	CASRRGRGETQYF
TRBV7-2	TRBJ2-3	CASSLDPHTQYF
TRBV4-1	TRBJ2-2	CASSQKGRGTGELFF
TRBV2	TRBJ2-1	CASGLYNEQFF
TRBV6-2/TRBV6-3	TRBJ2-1	CASSYGILPAAYNEQFF
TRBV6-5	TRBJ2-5	CASSSYSGRHQETQYF
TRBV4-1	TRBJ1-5	CASSRGADNQPQHF
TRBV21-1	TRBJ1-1	CASTPTGGPGDTEAFF
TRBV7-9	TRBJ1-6	CASSLGTGVPLAPLHF